The T cell receptor beta chain described here comes from a study of read filtering for tumor transcriptome and immune sequencing. About the study: DNase treatment preceded whole-transcriptome library preparation. Notes on the study in general: Dropping single-read clonotypes raised IR-seq and RNA-seq shared-clonotype correlation. About 80% of IR-seq clonotypes had a single read, yet these held about 3.4% of reads.

This clonotype was found many times. What it binds is not known. This library used roughly 400 ng RNA and molecular barcoded adaptors spanning alpha/delta and beta/gamma chains. TCRdb re-derived calls from the reads in MiXCR, one entry per CDR3 protein. The top ten clones hold roughly 16% of a sample with about 58,000 distinct CDR3 sequences, 10% to 15% of them seen once. V gave up 6 bases and J gave up 0 bases, with 11 bases separating them. The CDR3 runs to 13 residues. Per germline, CDR1 DFQATT and CDR2 SNEGSKA (reference sequence). The sample was a population of CD138-negative cells sorted from bone marrow. The chain uses TRBV20-1 and TRBJ1-1; D may be TRBD1 (5 bases). The origin of this receptor is a donor aged 40 or older with multiple myeloma. CDR3 protein: CSADDSLNTEAFF. As DNA, the CDR3 is TGCAGTGCCGACGACAGCTTGAACACTGAAGCTTTCTTT.